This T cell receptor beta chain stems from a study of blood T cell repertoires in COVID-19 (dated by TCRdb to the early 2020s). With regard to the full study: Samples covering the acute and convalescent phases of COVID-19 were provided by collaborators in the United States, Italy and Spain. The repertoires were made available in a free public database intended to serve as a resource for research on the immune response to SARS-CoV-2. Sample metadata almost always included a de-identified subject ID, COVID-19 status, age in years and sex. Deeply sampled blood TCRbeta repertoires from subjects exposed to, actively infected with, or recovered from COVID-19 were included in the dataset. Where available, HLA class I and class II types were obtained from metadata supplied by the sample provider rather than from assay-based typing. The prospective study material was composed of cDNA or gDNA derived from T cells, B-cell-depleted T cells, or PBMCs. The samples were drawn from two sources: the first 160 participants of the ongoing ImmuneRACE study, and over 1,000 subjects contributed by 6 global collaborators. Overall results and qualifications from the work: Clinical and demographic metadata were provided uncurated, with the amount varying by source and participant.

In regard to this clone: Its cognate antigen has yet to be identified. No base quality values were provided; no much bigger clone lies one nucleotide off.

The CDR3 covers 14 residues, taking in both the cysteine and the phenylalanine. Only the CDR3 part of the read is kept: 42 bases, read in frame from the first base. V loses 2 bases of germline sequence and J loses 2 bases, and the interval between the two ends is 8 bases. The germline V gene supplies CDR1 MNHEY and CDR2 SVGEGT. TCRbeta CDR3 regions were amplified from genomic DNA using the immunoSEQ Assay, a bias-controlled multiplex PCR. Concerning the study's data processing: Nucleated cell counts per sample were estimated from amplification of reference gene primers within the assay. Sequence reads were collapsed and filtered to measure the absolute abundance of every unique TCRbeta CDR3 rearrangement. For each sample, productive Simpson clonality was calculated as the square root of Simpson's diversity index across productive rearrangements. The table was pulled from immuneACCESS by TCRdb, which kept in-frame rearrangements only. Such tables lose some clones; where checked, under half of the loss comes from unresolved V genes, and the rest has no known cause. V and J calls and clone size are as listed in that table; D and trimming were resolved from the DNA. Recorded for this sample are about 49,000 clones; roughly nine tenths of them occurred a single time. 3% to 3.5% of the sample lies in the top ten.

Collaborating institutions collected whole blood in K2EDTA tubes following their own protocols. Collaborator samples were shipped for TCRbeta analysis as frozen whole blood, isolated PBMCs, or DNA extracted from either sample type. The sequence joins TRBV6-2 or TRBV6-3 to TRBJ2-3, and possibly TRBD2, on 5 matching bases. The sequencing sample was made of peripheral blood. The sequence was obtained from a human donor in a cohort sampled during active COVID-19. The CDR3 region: CASSYEGYTDTQYF. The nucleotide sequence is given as TGTGCCAGCAGTTACGAGGGTTACACAGATACGCAGTATTTT.